This TCR beta chain derives from a study of tumor-infiltrating lymphocytes in primary liver carcinoma. At the level of the study: Donors had hepatocellular carcinoma or combined HCC and intrahepatic cholangiocarcinoma.

For this clonotype: A read error may be the cause here, since a much bigger clone is one base away.

TCR beta cDNA was made from roughly 500 ng total RNA with a constant-region primer. TCR beta libraries came from three nested multiplex PCR rounds using slightly modified ARM-PCR. The first two PCR rounds, around 11 cycles each, used TRBV1-TRBV30 forward primers and a C-beta reverse primer. Via MiXCR, TCRdb re-called the multiplex PCR reads, giving one row per CDR3 protein. The sample has about 130,000 distinct CDR3 sequences, under 65% seen once. The CDR3 totals 13 residues. The V gene's germline CDR1 is GTSNPN and CDR2 SVGIG (reference sequence). Between the trimmed V and J ends, which lost 5 bases and 5 bases, there was a span of 15 bases. Scientists recovered RNA and DNA together from approximately 20-30 mg of unsorted bulk tissue.

The specimen sequenced was liver tumor tissue from sampling region 3. Subset indicated: tumor region T3, left-lateral pole. The source is a woman aged 55-70 years with primary liver carcinoma and hepatitis B virus infection. The chain carries TRBV30 and TRBJ2-5, with a tentative D call TRBD2 (5 bases). CDR3 region: CAWDPLERETQYF. DNA of the CDR3: TGTGCCTGGGACCCACTCGAGCGGGAGACCCAGTACTTC.